The 19 T cell receptor beta chains listed next were all sequenced from one sample in a study of Graves' ophthalmopathy and Graves' hyperthyroidism. Researchers took RNA transcripts and amplified TCR beta CDR3 regions from them. Amplification began with first-round RT-PCR using HTBI primers, then second-round multiplex PCR was performed. MiXCR, run by TCRdb on the multiplex PCR reads, gives a single entry per CDR3 protein. The sample has 350,000 to 450,000 distinct CDR3 sequences, more than 20% seen once. The sequencing input was peripheral blood. Receptor source: a woman aged 18-29 years with stable Graves' hyperthyroidism.

Only a few counts were recorded for this clonotype. The chain carries TRBV10-3 and TRBJ1-2, with 9 nucleotides matching TRBD1. Germline V gene data show CDR1 as ENHRY and CDR2 as SYGVKD. This CDR3 is 16 amino acids long. V lost 5 bases, J lost 3 bases, and 10 bases stayed unmatched. The CDR3 sequence is CAISRDRDTTDYGYTF. DNA for the CDR3: TGTGCCATCAGTAGGGACAGGGACACCACCGACTATGGCTACACCTTC.

V gene TRBV5-1 combines with J gene TRBJ2-6; 12 bases map to TRBD1. The CDR3 has 21 residues. The trim removed 4 bases at V and 2 bases at J, leaving 16 bases unmatched. Germline lookup yields CDR1 SGHRS and CDR2 YFSETQ. CDR3 sequence reads: CASSPFSAGRDRGPGANVLTF. The CDR3 coding sequence is TGCGCCAGCAGCCCGTTTTCCGCCGGCCGGGACAGGGGGCCTGGGGCCAACGTCCTGACTTTC.

This rearrangement joins TRBV20-1 to TRBJ1-1; 8 positions match TRBD1. J gave up 0 bases and V 0 bases, and 12 bases lay outside the gene matches. The CDR3 length is 18 residues. Germline-derived CDR1 and CDR2 are DFQATT and SNEGSKA (reference sequence). The CDR3 sequence is CSARDKKQGEYVNTEAFF. CDR3 DNA sequence: TGCAGTGCTAGAGATAAGAAACAGGGGGAGTACGTGAACACTGAAGCTTTCTTT.

This clonotype was picked up a small number of times. J is TRBJ2-2 and V is TRBV28, with 8 bases fitting TRBD1. The CDR3 runs 15 residues. CDR1 is MDHEN and CDR2 is SYDVKM in the germline V gene. V lost 5 bases, J lost 5 bases, and 7 bases stayed unmatched. The CDR3 here is CASSVRQGQTGELFF. CDR3 DNA: TGTGCCAGCAGTGTGCGACAGGGGCAGACCGGGGAGCTGTTTTTT.

CDR3 loop: CAWVAANTEAFF. CDR3 coding DNA: TGTGCCTGGGTTGCAGCGAACACTGAAGCTTTCTTT. This chain uses TRBV30 with TRBJ1-1; D call uncertain. This CDR3 is built from 12 residues. The V gene's germline CDR1 is GTSNPN and CDR2 SVGIG (reference sequence). V dropped 5 bases and J dropped 1 base, with 8 bases sitting between them.

This clonotype occurred many times. The chain couples TRBV29-1 to TRBJ2-7; 11 bases match TRBD1. The CDR3 totals 14 residues. From germline, CDR1 is SQVTM and CDR2 ANQGSEA. With V trimmed by 6 bases and J by 4 bases, 8 bases remained unmatched. This CDR3 reads CSVMTGTGGYEQYF. The CDR3 bases are TGCAGCGTGATGACCGGGACAGGGGGATACGAGCAGTACTTC.

There are a few counts of this clonotype. The V gene is TRBV6-2 or TRBV6-3, the J gene TRBJ2-5; D might be TRBD1 or TRBD2, each matching 5 bases. V lost 8 bases, J lost 1 base, and 17 bases lay in between. This CDR3 is built from 15 residues. CDR1 and CDR2 (germline): MNHEY, SVGEGT. The CDR3 spells CASLLFEGSQETQYF. The DNA of the CDR3 is TGTGCCAGCCTCCTCTTTGAGGGGTCCCAAGAGACCCAGTACTTC.

This clonotype was recorded at least ten times. V gene TRBV27 combines with J gene TRBJ2-2, with D perhaps TRBD1 (5 bases). The CDR3 runs to 14 residues. V was shortened by 3 bases and J by 4 bases, with 9 bases between the two germline ends. Germline V gene data show CDR1 as MNHEY and CDR2 as SMNVEV (reference sequence). CDR3 amino acids: CASSFRDFTGELFF. The CDR3 region has the DNA TGTGCCAGCAGTTTCAGGGATTTCACCGGGGAGCTGTTTTTT.

This clonotype was seen ten or more times. V usage is TRBV2 and J usage is TRBJ1-6, with D perhaps matching TRBD1 (5 bases). The V gene's germline CDR1 is SNHLY and CDR2 FYNNEI. This CDR3 is built from 14 residues. Trimming pared 2 bases from V and 10 bases from J, leaving 12 bases between. The CDR3: CASSERTRLSPLHF. The DNA of the CDR3 is TGTGCCAGCAGTGAACGGACACGACTCTCACCCCTCCACTTT.

This clonotype was seen many times. V usage is TRBV6-2 or TRBV6-3 and J usage is TRBJ2-5; TRBD2 matches at 7 bases. CDR3 size: 16 residues. V lost 5 bases and J lost 3; bases outside the gene matches: 12. Looked up from germline, CDR1 is MNHEY and CDR2 is SVGEGT. CDR3 protein: CASSPSVSGYKETQYF. CDR3 sequence (DNA): TGTGCCAGCAGTCCCTCGGTTAGCGGGTATAAAGAGACCCAGTACTTC.

This clonotype was counted ten times or more. V gene TRBV5-1 combines with J gene TRBJ2-7, with 7 bases fitting TRBD1. V trimming: 0 bases; J trimming: 7 bases; junction bases outside the gene matches: 4. The CDR3 has 13 amino acids. In germline, CDR1 is SGHRS, CDR2 YFSETQ. This chain's CDR3 is CASSLEQGREQYF. CDR3 nucleotide sequence: TGCGCCAGCAGCTTGGAACAGGGGAGAGAGCAGTACTTC.

This clonotype was counted a few times. The gene calls are TRBV4-2 and TRBJ1-6, with a tentative D call TRBD1 (6 bases). The V gene's germline CDR1 is LGHNA and CDR2 YNFKEQ. CDR3 length: 15 residues. With 4 bases removed from V and 6 bases from J, the gap between germline ends came to 13 bases. The CDR3 DNA follows: TGTGCCAGCAGCCCTCAGGACAGTATTAATTCACCCCTCCACTTT. This encodes CASSPQDSINSPLHF.

This clonotype occurred once. The J gene is TRBJ1-5, the V gene TRBV12-3 or TRBV12-4; D gene ambiguous. V gave up 5 bases and J gave up 2 bases, with 13 bases separating them. The CDR3 contains 15 residues. The CDR3, as DNA: TGTGCCAGCAGTGAAAGGTTTGGCGGCAATCAGCCCCAGCATTTT. This codes for CASSERFGGNQPQHF.

This clonotype showed up just a few times. The V and J genes are TRBV20-1 and TRBJ1-2; 8 bases are shared with TRBD1. CDR1 DFQATT and CDR2 SNEGSKA come from the germline V gene (reference sequence). The J segment lost 0 bases and the V segment lost 3 bases, leaving 9 bases of the junction unmatched. CDR3 length equals 16 residues. The CDR3 region is CSARDRGQGSNYGYTF. The CDR3 nucleotides are TGCAGTGCTAGGGACCGTGGACAGGGCTCTAACTATGGCTACACCTTC.

This clonotype has a count of ten or more. The J gene is TRBJ2-3, the V gene TRBV20-1; possible D gene TRBD1, 6 bases. Germline-derived CDR1 and CDR2 are DFQATT and SNEGSKA (reference sequence). V dropped 1 base and J dropped 2 bases, with 10 bases sitting between them. There are 14 residues in the CDR3. The CDR3 nucleotides read TGCAGTGCTAGAGTGAACAGGGTCACAGATACGCAGTATTTT. Translation gives CSARVNRVTDTQYF.

At least ten counts were recorded for this clonotype. The J gene is TRBJ2-7, the V gene TRBV20-1, with 7 bases identical to TRBD2. CDR1 DFQATT and CDR2 SNEGSKA come from the germline V gene (reference sequence). This CDR3 has 12 residues. The junction had 0 bases not matched to a gene; V was cut back by 0 bases and J by 4 bases. The CDR3 spells CSAREREYEQYF. CDR3 DNA sequence: TGCAGTGCTAGAGAGCGGGAGTACGAGCAGTACTTC.

This clonotype was counted ten times or more. This rearrangement joins TRBV20-1 to TRBJ2-7; D gene ambiguous. This CDR3 comprises 13 residues. V was pared by 0 bases and J by 3 bases, with 9 bases between. Germline V lookup: CDR1 DFQATT, CDR2 SNEGSKA (reference sequence). CDR3 nucleotides: TGCAGTGCTAGAGATGGTGCGTTCTACGAGCAGTACTTC. Its protein product is CSARDGAFYEQYF.

There are many counts of this clonotype. The chain recombines TRBV2 with TRBJ1-6; TRBD1 is a possible D gene (5 bases). The germline V gene has CDR1 SNHLY and CDR2 FYNNEI. The CDR3 length is 15 residues. V gave up 1 base and J gave up 10 bases, with 14 bases separating them. Here the CDR3 reads CASSEGGRVGSPLHF. For the CDR3, the DNA is TGTGCCAGCAGTGAAGGGGGCAGGGTAGGGTCACCCCTCCACTTT.

Only a few counts were recorded for this clonotype. A much larger clone differs by one base, so this may be a read error. This chain uses TRBV30 with TRBJ2-7; 8 bases are shared with TRBD1. CDR3 length: 13 residues. V trimming: 0 bases; J trimming: 6 bases; junction bases outside the gene matches: 4. Germline CDR1 is GTSNPN and CDR2 is SVGIG (reference sequence). This CDR3 reads CAWSVAGGGEQYF. The DNA for the CDR3 is TGTGCCTGGAGTGTAGCAGGGGGCGGCGAGCAGTACTTC.